This TCR beta chain was identified during a study of technical replicates of blood from four donors. The repertoire was sequenced with immunoSEQ multiplex PCR; TCRdb's copy has only in-frame clones and lacks some. Of 80,000 or so clones in the sample, 85% to 95% were seen once. V shed 0 bases and J shed 2 bases, with 13 bases lying between them. Germline loops: CDR1 SGHRS, CDR2 YFSETQ. This CDR3 has 16 amino acids. Sequences were obtained from T cells isolated from PBMCs. V gene TRBV5-1 combines with J gene TRBJ2-3; D perhaps matches TRBD2 (6 bases). This clonotype was sampled from a human donor in good health. CDR3 loop: CASSLVAEELTDTQYF. CDR3 DNA: TGCGCCAGCAGCTTGGTAGCGGAAGAACTCACAGATACGCAGTATTTT.